This entry features one T cell receptor beta chain sequence. The specificity of this receptor is unknown. No quality values exist for individual bases; no much larger clone is one base distant. The data derive from a study of CD4 T cells in relation to SARS-CoV-2 and coronaviruses listed by TCRdb under 2021. For the wider study: The full convalescent cohort of around eleven patients had a median age of about 38 years, ranging from about 20 to 75 years. The Adaptive Biotechnologies TCR-sequencing kit was used for samples from three pre-COVID donors and for the naive versus memory experiments, whereas the other data were Illumina-based. A different, Illumina-based TCR-beta assay was used to sequence expansion assays from other donors in the study. Memory CD4+ T cell crossreactivity between SARS-CoV-2 and common cold coronavirus spike proteins was assessed at the TCR clonotype level in the study. Among the roughly twelve convalescent patients, 8 males and 4 females were included, and two of the subjects were Hispanic. HLA restriction was mapped for shared crossreactive spike epitopes using patient-derived lymphoblastoid cell lines.

General findings and caveats noted by the study authors: Because no donor provided both pre-pandemic and post-infection samples, tracing the source of pre-existing responses was limited. Naive versus memory sequencing indicated the assay detects memory recall responses rather than primary responses primed during culture. Crossreactivity analysis was centred on spike protein, so crossreactivity against other viral proteins was not assessed. Small numbers of patients and of tested TCRs were a limitation of the study. Crossreactive clones showed significantly weaker SARS-CoV-2-driven expansion than monoreactive clones, consistent with antigenic imprinting. Approximately 61% of donors had memory CD4+ clonotypes that crossrecognized SARS-CoV-2 and at least one common cold coronavirus spike.

Uncultured naive and memory CD4+ T cell DNA received deep-resolution immunoSEQ TCR-beta sequencing. Per the authors' processing: During preprocessing, nonproductive sequences were discarded, as were any CDR3s that did not begin with C, did not end with F or W, or were shorter than 7 amino acids. Cultured and uncultured naive and memory CD4+ repertoires were searched for CDR3s previously identified as spike- and CEF-reactive. CDR3 homology was measured as pairwise Levenshtein distance, computed with the stringdist R package after trimming three terminal residues from each end. TCRdb stores this immuneACCESS table with in-frame sequences only. Part of the clones is absent; in the studies checked, under half of the shortfall reflects unresolved V genes, and no reason is known for the rest. V, J and clone size derive from that table, while D and trimming were established from the DNA sequence. The sample data list tens of thousands of clones, and roughly 90% of these were observed just once. Approximately 8.8% of the sample is held by the ten biggest clonotypes.

Naive and memory CD4+ T cells were separated from cryopreserved PBMCs by first enriching for CD4 and then performing EasySep naive CD4+ T cell enrichment. Ficoll-Paque PLUS gradient centrifugation was used to isolate PBMCs from leukapheresis product or whole blood. PBMCs were either used fresh in the expansion assay or cryopreserved at -140 degrees C. The QIAamp Micro DNA Kit was used to extract genomic DNA from the CD4+ T cells. Sequences were obtained from memory CD4+ T cells from PBMCs. The sample's cell subset or site, from its label and the paper: memory (non-naive) CD4+ T cells. The receptor was derived from an adult with COVID-19.

The CDR3 in this case is CASGGGQVGPQHF. Read as DNA, the sequence is TGTGCCAGTGGGGGGGGGCAGGTAGGGCCCCAGCATTTT. The sequence is built from TRBV28 and TRBJ1-5; TRBD1 is a weak D gene call, 6 bases matching. As encoded in the germline V gene, CDR1 is MDHEN while CDR2 is SYDVKM. V gives up 9 bases and J gives up 9 bases, and the segment between their germline ends measures 18 bases. Taken from cysteine to phenylalanine, the CDR3 has 13 residues. Here the CDR3 DNA is all that survives: 39 bases in frame from base 1.